The rows below give T cell receptor beta chains drawn from one sample of a study of OX40 agonist ivuxolimab in advanced cancers. The method was immunoSEQ multiplex PCR; TCRdb's version includes in-frame clones alone and lacks a portion of them. The sample contains 65,000 to 75,000 clones, about nine tenths of which appear only once. Sequenced material: CD4+ or CD8+ T cells sorted from blood, taken in a trial of the OX40 agonist ivuxolimab. The receptors come from an adult with an advanced solid tumor such as melanoma, head and neck, liver or kidney cancer. CDR3s include the opening cysteine and the closing phenylalanine or tryptophan. D genes are given only for firm matches. Size is stated for part of the rows, as once, few or many counts, or as a class when the clone is expanded.

j_call: TRBJ1-3; clone_size: .; v_call: TRBV6-4; d_call: .; cdr3_aa: CASSERRPGNTIYF; cdr3_nt: TGTGCCAGCAGTGAGAGACGGCCAGGAAACACCATATATTTT
j_call: TRBJ1-2; clone_size: few; v_call: TRBV28; d_call: .; cdr3_aa: CASRRDTTNYGYTF; cdr3_nt: TGTGCCAGCAGACGGGACACCACTAACTATGGCTACACCTTC
j_call: TRBJ2-1; clone_size: .; v_call: TRBV5-4; d_call: TRBD2; cdr3_aa: CASSSGTSGLNEQFF; cdr3_nt: TGTGCCAGCAGTTCCGGGACTAGCGGGCTCAATGAGCAGTTCTTC
j_call: TRBJ1-3; clone_size: .; v_call: TRBV6-5; d_call: TRBD1; cdr3_aa: CASSSGQGISGNTIYF; cdr3_nt: TGTGCCAGCAGTTCCGGACAGGGGATTTCTGGAAACACCATATATTTT
j_call: TRBJ1-1; clone_size: .; v_call: TRBV19; d_call: TRBD1; cdr3_aa: CASSMQTGGTEAFF; cdr3_nt: TGTGCCAGTAGTATGCAGACAGGGGGCACTGAAGCTTTCTTT
j_call: TRBJ1-3; clone_size: .; v_call: TRBV6-5; d_call: .; cdr3_aa: CASSREAPSGNTIYF; cdr3_nt: TGTGCCAGCAGCCGTGAGGCTCCATCTGGAAACACCATATATTTT
j_call: TRBJ1-6; clone_size: .; v_call: TRBV9; d_call: .; cdr3_aa: CASSVAGTTGGPPLHF; cdr3_nt: TGTGCCAGCAGCGTCGCCGGGACGACAGGAGGTCCACCCCTCCACTTT
j_call: TRBJ1-1; clone_size: .; v_call: TRBV6-5; d_call: .; cdr3_aa: CASRMLGVSTEAFF; cdr3_nt: TGTGCCAGCAGGATGCTCGGGGTAAGCACTGAAGCTTTCTTT
j_call: TRBJ2-1; clone_size: .; v_call: TRBV29-1; d_call: .; cdr3_aa: CSVEAGAYNEQFF; cdr3_nt: TGCAGCGTTGAAGCCGGGGCTTACAATGAGCAGTTCTTC
j_call: TRBJ2-7; clone_size: .; v_call: TRBV15; d_call: .; cdr3_aa: CATSRVGSGGYEQYF; cdr3_nt: TGTGCCACCAGCAGAGTGGGTAGCGGAGGATACGAGCAGTACTTC
j_call: TRBJ1-2; clone_size: .; v_call: TRBV7-2; d_call: .; cdr3_aa: CASSRDNLYGYTF; cdr3_nt: TGTGCCAGCAGCAGGGACAACCTCTATGGCTACACCTTC
j_call: TRBJ1-5; clone_size: .; v_call: TRBV5-5; d_call: .; cdr3_aa: CASSREGFVDQPQHF; cdr3_nt: TGTGCCAGTAGTCGAGAGGGGTTCGTCGATCAGCCCCAGCATTTT
j_call: TRBJ2-1; clone_size: .; v_call: TRBV14; d_call: .; cdr3_aa: CASSQASGLTSYNEQFF; cdr3_nt: TGTGCCAGCAGCCAAGCGTCGGGATTAACCTCCTACAATGAGCAGTTCTTC
j_call: TRBJ2-2; clone_size: .; v_call: TRBV2; d_call: TRBD2; cdr3_aa: CASSERESGELFF; cdr3_nt: TGTGCCAGCAGTGAGCGGGAGTCCGGGGAGCTGTTTTTT
j_call: TRBJ1-4; clone_size: .; v_call: TRBV7-9; d_call: .; cdr3_aa: CASSLELVATNEKLFF; cdr3_nt: TGTGCCAGCAGCTTAGAGTTAGTTGCAACTAATGAAAAACTGTTTTTT
j_call: TRBJ2-7; clone_size: .; v_call: TRBV6-1; d_call: .; cdr3_aa: CASSELEFEQYF; cdr3_nt: TGTGCCAGCAGTGAACTTGAGTTCGAGCAGTACTTC
j_call: TRBJ1-1; clone_size: .; v_call: TRBV6-5; d_call: .; cdr3_aa: CASSYDSRRGTEAFF; cdr3_nt: TGTGCCAGCAGTTACGACAGCCGCAGGGGCACTGAAGCTTTCTTT
j_call: TRBJ1-4; clone_size: few; v_call: TRBV4-3; d_call: TRBD1; cdr3_aa: CASSRDTGTVEKLFF; cdr3_nt: TGCGCCAGCAGCCGCGATACCGGGACAGTTGAAAAACTGTTTTTT
j_call: TRBJ1-1; clone_size: .; v_call: TRBV21-1; d_call: .; cdr3_aa: CASSKGSRRSTEAFF; cdr3_nt: TGTGCCAGCAGCAAGGGTAGCAGGAGGAGCACTGAAGCTTTCTTT
j_call: TRBJ1-5; clone_size: few; v_call: TRBV19; d_call: .; cdr3_aa: CASSISGNQPQHF; cdr3_nt: TGTGCCAGTAGTATATCAGGCAATCAGCCCCAGCATTTT
j_call: TRBJ2-7; clone_size: .; v_call: TRBV28; d_call: .; cdr3_aa: CASSSESRQGGYEQYF; cdr3_nt: TGTGCCAGCAGTTCCGAAAGTCGGCAGGGGGGGTACGAGCAGTACTTC
j_call: TRBJ2-5; clone_size: .; v_call: TRBV29-1; d_call: .; cdr3_aa: CSVVYWVMETQYF; cdr3_nt: TGCAGCGTTGTATATTGGGTTATGGAGACCCAGTACTTC
j_call: TRBJ2-2; clone_size: .; v_call: TRBV19; d_call: .; cdr3_aa: CASSITGELFF; cdr3_nt: TGTGCCAGTAGTATAACCGGGGAGCTGTTTTTT
j_call: TRBJ2-3; clone_size: .; v_call: TRBV7-6; d_call: TRBD1; cdr3_aa: CASSLGQGRDTQYF; cdr3_nt: TGTGCCAGCAGCTTAGGACAGGGAAGGGATACGCAGTATTTT
j_call: TRBJ2-4; clone_size: .; v_call: TRBV2; d_call: .; cdr3_aa: CASSDTGRKNIQYF; cdr3_nt: TGTGCCAGCAGTGATACGGGACGGAAAAACATTCAGTACTTC
j_call: TRBJ2-3; clone_size: .; v_call: TRBV2; d_call: .; cdr3_aa: CASRVLTDTQYF; cdr3_nt: TGTGCCAGCAGGGTTCTCACAGATACGCAGTATTTT
j_call: TRBJ1-2; clone_size: .; v_call: TRBV6-1; d_call: .; cdr3_aa: CASILTMIANYGYTF; cdr3_nt: TGTGCCAGCATCCTCACTATGATAGCTAACTATGGCTACACCTTC
j_call: TRBJ1-2; clone_size: .; v_call: TRBV18; d_call: .; cdr3_aa: CASSPQAAYGYTF; cdr3_nt: TGTGCCAGCTCACCACAGGCTGCCTATGGCTACACCTTC
j_call: TRBJ2-5; clone_size: .; v_call: TRBV9; d_call: .; cdr3_aa: CASSVALGGRIQETQYF; cdr3_nt: TGTGCCAGCAGCGTAGCCCTGGGCGGGCGTATCCAAGAGACCCAGTACTTC
j_call: TRBJ1-4; clone_size: once; v_call: TRBV2; d_call: .; cdr3_aa: CASSDPGRGTTNEKLFF; cdr3_nt: TGTGCCAGCAGTGATCCAGGGAGGGGAACAACTAATGAAAAACTGTTTTTT
j_call: TRBJ2-7; clone_size: .; v_call: TRBV7-9; d_call: .; cdr3_aa: CASSLQGGEQYF; cdr3_nt: TGTGCCAGCAGCCTTCAGGGTGGAGAGCAGTACTTC
j_call: TRBJ2-5; clone_size: .; v_call: TRBV28; d_call: .; cdr3_aa: CASSLPRGNQETQYF; cdr3_nt: TGTGCCAGCAGTCTGCCAAGGGGGAACCAAGAGACCCAGTACTTC